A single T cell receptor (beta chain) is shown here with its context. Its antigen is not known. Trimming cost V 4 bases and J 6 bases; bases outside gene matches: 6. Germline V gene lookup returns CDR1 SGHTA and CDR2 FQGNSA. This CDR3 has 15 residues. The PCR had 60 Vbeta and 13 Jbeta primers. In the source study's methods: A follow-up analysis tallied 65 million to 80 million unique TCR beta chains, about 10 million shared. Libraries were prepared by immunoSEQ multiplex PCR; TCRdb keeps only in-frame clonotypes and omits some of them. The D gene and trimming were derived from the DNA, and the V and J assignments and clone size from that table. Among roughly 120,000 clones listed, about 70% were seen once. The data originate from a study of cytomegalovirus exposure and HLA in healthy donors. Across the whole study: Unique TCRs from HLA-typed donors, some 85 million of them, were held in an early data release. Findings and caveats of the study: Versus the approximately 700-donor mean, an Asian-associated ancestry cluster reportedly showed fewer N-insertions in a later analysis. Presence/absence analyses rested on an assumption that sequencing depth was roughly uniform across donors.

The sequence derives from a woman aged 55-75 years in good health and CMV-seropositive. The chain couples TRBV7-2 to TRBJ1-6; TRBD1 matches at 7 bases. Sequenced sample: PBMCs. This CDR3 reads CASSSAGGGNSPLHF. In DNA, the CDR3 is TGTGCCAGCAGCTCAGCAGGGGGTGGTAATTCACCCCTCCACTTT.